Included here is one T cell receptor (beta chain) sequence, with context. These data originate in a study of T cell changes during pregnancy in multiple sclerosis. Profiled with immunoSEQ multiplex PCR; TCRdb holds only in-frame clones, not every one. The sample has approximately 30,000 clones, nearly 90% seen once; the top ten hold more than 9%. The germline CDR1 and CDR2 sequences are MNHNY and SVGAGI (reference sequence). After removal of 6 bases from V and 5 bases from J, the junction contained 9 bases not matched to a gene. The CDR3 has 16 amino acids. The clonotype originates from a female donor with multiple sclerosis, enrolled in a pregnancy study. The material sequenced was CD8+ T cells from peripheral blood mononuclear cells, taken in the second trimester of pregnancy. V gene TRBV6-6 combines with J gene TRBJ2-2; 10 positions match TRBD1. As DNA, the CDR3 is TGTGCCAGCAGCCCTCCCGGGACAGGGGAAACCGGGGAGCTGTTTTTT. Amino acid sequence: CASSPPGTGETGELFF.